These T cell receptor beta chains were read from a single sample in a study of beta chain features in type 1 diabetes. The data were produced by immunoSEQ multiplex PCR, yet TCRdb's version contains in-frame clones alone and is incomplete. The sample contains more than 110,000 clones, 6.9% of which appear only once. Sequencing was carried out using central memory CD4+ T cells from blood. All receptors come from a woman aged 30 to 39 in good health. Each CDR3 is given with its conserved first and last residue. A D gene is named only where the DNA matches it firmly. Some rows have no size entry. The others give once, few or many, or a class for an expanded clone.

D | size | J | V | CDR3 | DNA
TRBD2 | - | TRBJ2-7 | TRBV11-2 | CASRRTSGASYEQYF | TGTGCCAGCAGGCGGACTAGCGGGGCCTCCTACGAGCAGTACTTC
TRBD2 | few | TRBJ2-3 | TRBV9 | CASSPFSGRADTQYF | TGTGCCAGCAGCCCCTTCAGCGGGAGGGCAGATACGCAGTATTTT
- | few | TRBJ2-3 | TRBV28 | CASSDGSIDTQYF | TGTGCCAGCAGTGACGGGAGTATAGATACGCAGTATTTT
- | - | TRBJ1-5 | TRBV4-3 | CASSQESDQPQHF | TGCGCCAGCAGCCAAGAATCCGATCAGCCCCAGCATTTT
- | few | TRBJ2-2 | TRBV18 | CASSPPPAGTGELFF | TGTGCCAGCTCACCACCTCCGGCCGGGACCGGGGAGCTGTTTTTT
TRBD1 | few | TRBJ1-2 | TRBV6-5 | CASSYSYGTGSIGYTF | TGTGCCAGCAGTTACTCGTATGGGACAGGATCGATTGGCTACACCTTC
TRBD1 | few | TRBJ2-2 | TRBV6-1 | CASSTTGAGTGELFF | TGTGCCAGCAGCACGACAGGGGCGGGCACCGGGGAGCTGTTTTTT
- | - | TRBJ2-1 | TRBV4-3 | CASSQGQPGNNEQFF | TGCGCCAGCAGCCAAGGACAGCCCGGAAACAATGAGCAGTTCTTC
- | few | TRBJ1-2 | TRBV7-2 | CASSLGSMGAYGYTF | TGTGCCAGCAGCTTGGGATCGATGGGGGCCTATGGCTACACCTTC
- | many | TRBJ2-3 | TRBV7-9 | CAWRQGPDTQYF | TGTGCCTGGCGGCAGGGCCCAGATACGCAGTATTTT
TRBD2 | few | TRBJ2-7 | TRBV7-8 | CASSSTSGVAGYEQYF | TGTGCCAGCAGTTCGACTAGCGGGGTCGCCGGATACGAGCAGTACTTC
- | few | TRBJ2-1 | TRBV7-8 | CASSPQGVEQFF | TGTGCCAGCAGCCCCCAGGGCGTCGAGCAGTTCTTC
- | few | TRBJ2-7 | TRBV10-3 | CAISESIGGAQYF | TGTGCCATCAGTGAGTCGATTGGAGGGGCACAGTACTTC
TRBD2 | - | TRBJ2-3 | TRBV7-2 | CASSPASGSTDTQYF | TGTGCCAGCAGCCCAGCTAGCGGCAGCACAGATACGCAGTATTTT
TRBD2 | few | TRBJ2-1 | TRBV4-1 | CASSHLLAGSSYNEQFF | TGCGCCAGCAGCCACCTACTAGCGGGTAGCTCCTACAATGAGCAGTTCTTC
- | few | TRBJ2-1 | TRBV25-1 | CASSELAAYNEQFF | TGTGCCAGCAGTGAGTTAGCGGCTTACAATGAGCAGTTCTTC
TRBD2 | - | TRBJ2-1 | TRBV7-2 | CASSPGGGRVEQFF | TGTGCCAGCAGCCCGGGAGGCGGGAGAGTTGAGCAGTTCTTC
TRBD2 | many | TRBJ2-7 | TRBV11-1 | CASSTLSGISYEQYF | TGTGCCAGCAGCACCCTAAGCGGGATCTCCTACGAGCAGTACTTC
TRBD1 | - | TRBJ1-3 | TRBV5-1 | CASSSGTDGNTIYF | TGCGCCAGCAGCTCTGGGACAGATGGAAACACCATATATTTT
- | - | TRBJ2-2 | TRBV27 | CASSFPPGTGELFF | TGTGCCAGCAGTTTTCCCCCGGGCACCGGGGAGCTGTTTTTT
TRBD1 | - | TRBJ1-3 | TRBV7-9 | CASSPDRASGNTIYF | TGTGCCAGCAGCCCTGACAGGGCCTCTGGAAACACCATATATTTT
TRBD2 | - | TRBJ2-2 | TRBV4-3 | CASSKRGLAEYTGELFF | TGCGCCAGCAGCAAAAGGGGACTAGCGGAATACACCGGGGAGCTGTTTTTT
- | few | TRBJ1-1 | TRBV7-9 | CASAVGGWRTEAFF | TGTGCCAGCGCAGTCGGCGGGTGGCGCACTGAAGCTTTCTTT
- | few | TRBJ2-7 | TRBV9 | CASSVDSYAYEQYF | TGTGCCAGCAGCGTAGACAGTTATGCCTACGAGCAGTACTTC
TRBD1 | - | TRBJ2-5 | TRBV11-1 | CASRLQGDQETQYF | TGTGCCAGCAGACTACAGGGGGACCAAGAGACCCAGTACTTC
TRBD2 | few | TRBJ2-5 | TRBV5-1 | CASSIGTSGETQYF | TGCGCCAGCAGCATCGGGACTAGCGGGGAGACCCAGTACTTC
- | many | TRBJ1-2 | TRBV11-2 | CASSPGHSYGYTF | TGTGCCAGCAGCCCGGGACACAGCTATGGCTACACCTTC
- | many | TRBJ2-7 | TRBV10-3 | CAISESGRLNYEQYF | TGTGCCATCAGTGAGTCGGGGAGACTAAACTACGAGCAGTACTTC